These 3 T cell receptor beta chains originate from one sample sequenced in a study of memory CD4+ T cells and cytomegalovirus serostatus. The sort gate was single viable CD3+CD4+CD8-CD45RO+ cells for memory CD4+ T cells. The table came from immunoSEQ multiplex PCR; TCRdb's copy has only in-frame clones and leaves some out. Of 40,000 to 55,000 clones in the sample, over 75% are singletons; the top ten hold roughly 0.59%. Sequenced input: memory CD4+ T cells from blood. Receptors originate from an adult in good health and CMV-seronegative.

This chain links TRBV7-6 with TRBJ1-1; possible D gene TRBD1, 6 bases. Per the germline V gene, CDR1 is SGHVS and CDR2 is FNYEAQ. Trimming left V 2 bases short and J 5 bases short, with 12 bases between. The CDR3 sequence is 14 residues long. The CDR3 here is CASSLFGGRTEAFF. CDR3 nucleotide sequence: TGTGCCAGCAGCTTATTTGGGGGGCGAACTGAAGCTTTCTTT.

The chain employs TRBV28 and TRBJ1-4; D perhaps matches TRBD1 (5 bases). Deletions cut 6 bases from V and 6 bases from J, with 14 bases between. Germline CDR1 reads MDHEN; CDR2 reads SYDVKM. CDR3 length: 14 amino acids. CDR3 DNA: TGTGCCAGCAGCCCCGATCAGGGCTATGAAAAACTGTTTTTT. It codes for CASSPDQGYEKLFF.

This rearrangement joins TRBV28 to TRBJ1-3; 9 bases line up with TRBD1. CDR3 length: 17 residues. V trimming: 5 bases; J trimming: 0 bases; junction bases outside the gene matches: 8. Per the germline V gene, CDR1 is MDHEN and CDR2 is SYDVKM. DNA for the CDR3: TGTGCCAGCAGTGGGACAGGGACCAGGCACTCTGGAAACACCATATATTTT. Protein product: CASSGTGTRHSGNTIYF.